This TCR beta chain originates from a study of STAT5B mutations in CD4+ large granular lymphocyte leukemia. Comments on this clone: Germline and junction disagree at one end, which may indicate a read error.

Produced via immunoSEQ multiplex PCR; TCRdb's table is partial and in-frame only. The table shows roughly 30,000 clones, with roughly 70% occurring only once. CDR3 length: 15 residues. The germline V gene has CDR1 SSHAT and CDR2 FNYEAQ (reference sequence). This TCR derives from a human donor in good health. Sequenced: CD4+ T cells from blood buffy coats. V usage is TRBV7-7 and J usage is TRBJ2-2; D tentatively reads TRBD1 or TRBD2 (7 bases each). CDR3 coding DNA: TGTGCTAGCAGCTTAGCCAGGGGGGGCACCGGGGAGCTGTTTTTT. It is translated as CASSLARGGTGELFF.